This note documents a single TCR beta chain sequence. The CDR3 consists of 17 residues. Clones were read by immunoSEQ multiplex PCR, and TCRdb kept only the in-frame ones, dropping some. There are about 330,000 clones in the sample; roughly 90% occur only once, and less than 20% lies in the top ten. The data were obtained in a study of blood T cell repertoires in COVID-19. The gene calls are TRBV21-1 and TRBJ2-7; the table assigns TRBD1, which was not confirmed against the DNA. TRBV21-1 has pseudogene status. The sample comprised PBMCs or T cells enriched from blood (not recorded which). This receptor was taken from a woman in her 30s who had recovered from COVID-19. The chain's CDR3 is CASSPRQANLLSYEQYF. The CDR3 DNA follows: TGTGCCAGCAGCCCCCGACAGGCAAACCTTCTCTCCTACGAGCAGTACTTC.